The 19 T cell receptor beta chains below come from one sample, sequenced in a study of Ad26.COV2.S vaccination and SARS-CoV-2 variants. Treatment indicated: some 20 received Ad26.COV2.S at low or high dose, single or two shots; 5 received placebo; per-sample allocation not given. At day 63 after the first vaccine or placebo injection, samples were drawn. Sequencing used immunoSEQ multiplex PCR; TCRdb keeps in-frame clones, though not all of them. Of fewer than 500,000 clones detected, 89% appear once; the ten largest clones hold approximately 2.5%. Specimen: peripheral blood, collected in a trial of Ad26.COV2.S vaccine versus placebo. All receptors derive from a person aged 18-60 years who received the Ad26.COV2.S COVID-19 vaccine or a placebo.

The genes are TRBV7-9 and TRBJ1-2; possible D gene TRBD1, 5 bases. V lost 10 bases, J lost 8 bases, and 17 bases lay in between. CDR3 size: 12 residues. CDR1 is SEHNR, CDR2 FQNEAQ, per germline (reference sequence). This CDR3 is CATDTGVEGYTF. CDR3 bases: TGTGCCACCGATACGGGGGTGGAGGGCTACACCTTC.

J is TRBJ2-1 and V is TRBV7-9; 9 positions match TRBD2. Germline loops: CDR1 SEHNR, CDR2 FQNEAQ (reference sequence). CDR3 size: 15 residues. With 0 bases clipped from V and 8 bases from J, the junction kept 5 bases outside the gene matches. In nucleotides, the CDR3 is TGTGCCAGCAGCTTAGCGGCGGGAGGGAACGATGAGCAGTTCTTC. The encoded protein is CASSLAAGGNDEQFF.

The chain has TRBV21-1 and TRBJ2-1; TRBD1, the table's D call, lacks a check against the DNA. TRBV21-1 corresponds to a pseudogene. The CDR3 length is 14 residues. This CDR3 reads CAIQGVFWYNEQFF. The CDR3 DNA reads as TGTGCCATACAGGGGGTGTTTTGGTACAATGAGCAGTTCTTC.

The gene calls are TRBV18 and TRBJ2-7; D is ambiguous. This CDR3 has 14 amino acids. Trimming shortened V by 2 bases and J by 1 base, and 9 bases separated the two germline ends. The germline gives CDR1 KGHSH, CDR2 LQKENI. CDR3 in DNA: TGTGCCAGCTCACCAAAAACTGATTCCTACGAGCAGTACTTC. Its protein product is CASSPKTDSYEQYF.

The V and J genes are TRBV29-1 and TRBJ2-7, with 10 bases identical to TRBD2. The germline gives CDR1 SQVTM, CDR2 ANQGSEA. V shed 7 bases and J 0 bases; nucleotides not matched to a gene: 6. CDR3 length equals 14 residues. The CDR3 reads CSALTSGPSYEQYV. The CDR3 DNA reads TGCAGCGCTCTGACTAGCGGGCCCTCCTACGAGCAGTACGTC.

The chain combines TRBV27 with TRBJ1-5, with D possibly TRBD1 on 6 matching bases. V lost 4 bases and J lost 4, with 11 bases in between. CDR1 is MNHEY, CDR2 SMNVEV, per germline (reference sequence). The CDR3 length is 14 residues. The CDR3 loop reads CASSSAGTNQPQHF. Here the CDR3 DNA reads TGTGCCAGCAGTTCAGCCGGGACAAATCAGCCCCAGCATTTT.

To note about this clone: The same CDR3 arises from other DNA sequences in this sample as well. The rearrangement joins TRBV7-2 to TRBJ2-3, with a weak D call TRBD2 (5 bases). V lost 1 base, J lost 4 bases, and 9 bases lay in between. The V gene's germline CDR1 is SGHTA and CDR2 FQGNSA. The CDR3 consists of 14 residues. CDR3 residues: CASSLGTSADTQYF. The CDR3, as DNA: TGTGCCAGCAGCTTAGGCACTAGTGCAGATACGCAGTATTTT.

The chain links TRBV2 to TRBJ1-6, with TRBD1 as a possible D gene (5 bases). Per the germline V gene, CDR1 is SNHLY and CDR2 is FYNNEI. V was trimmed by 3 bases and J by 8 bases, leaving 11 bases between them. The CDR3 has 14 residues. CDR3 coding DNA: TGTGCCAGCAGTGACGAGGGGCCTTATTCACCCCTCCACTTT. Translating gives CASSDEGPYSPLHF.

The rearrangement joins TRBV7-9 to TRBJ2-1; D ambiguous. V shed 2 bases and J shed 4 bases, with 9 bases lying between them. CDR1 SEHNR and CDR2 FQNEAQ come from the germline V gene (reference sequence). The CDR3 is 14 residues long. CDR3 loop: CASSLFGSYNEQFF. CDR3 DNA: TGTGCCAGCAGCTTATTTGGCAGTTACAATGAGCAGTTCTTC.

The rearrangement uses TRBV6-5 and TRBJ2-1; no firm D call. Trimming removed 8 bases from V and 3 bases from J, with 17 bases in between. Germline loops: CDR1 MNHEY, CDR2 SVGAGI. There are 15 residues in the CDR3. CDR3 sequence (DNA): TGTGCCAGCCACTCTCCCGCGGAACACTACAATGAGCAGTTCTTC. This codes for CASHSPAEHYNEQFF.

This sequence joins TRBV20-1 and TRBJ2-3, with D perhaps TRBD1 or TRBD2 (5 bases each). The germline gives CDR1 DFQATT, CDR2 SNEGSKA (reference sequence). V lost 3 bases to trimming and J lost 1 base, with 20 bases between them. The CDR3 sequence is 17 residues long. The CDR3 DNA sequence: TGCAGTGCTAGTAGCCCCTCTCCGGGACGGGGCACAGATACGCAGTATTTT. It codes for CSASSPSPGRGTDTQYF.

The V call is TRBV28, the J call TRBJ2-7; weak D call: TRBD1 (5 bases). Germline CDR1 and CDR2: MDHEN and SYDVKM. CDR3 length: 13 amino acids. Deletions cut 4 bases from V and 9 bases from J, with 16 bases between. The CDR3 DNA reads TGTGCCAGCAGTTCCCTCCAGGACAAGATGCAGTACTTC. Translation gives CASSSLQDKMQYF.

This rearrangement joins TRBV5-1 to TRBJ2-2; D is undetermined. Trimming cost V 5 bases and J 0 bases, with 5 bases left between them. The CDR3 is 13 amino acids. Germline values: CDR1 SGHRS, CDR2 YFSETQ. The CDR3 region has the DNA TGCGCCAGCAGACAGCCGAACACCGGGGAGCTGTTTTTT. Encoded protein: CASRQPNTGELFF.

The count of this clone is one. V and J are TRBV5-1 and TRBJ1-1, with D unresolved. This CDR3 has 15 residues. The V end was cut by 0 bases, the J end by 1 base, with 10 bases between. Germline CDR1 SGHRS, CDR2 YFSETQ. This chain's CDR3 is CASSLVPEKNTEAFF. Here the CDR3 DNA reads TGCGCCAGCAGCTTGGTGCCGGAGAAGAACACTGAAGCTTTCTTT. Together with reference TRBV5-1 and TRBJ1-1, the CDR3 gives the full variable domain: KAGVTQTPRYLIKTRGQQVTLSCSPISGHRSVSWYQQTPGQGLQFLFEYFSETQRNKGNFPGRFSGRQFSNSRSEMNVSTLELGDSALYLCASSLVPEKNTEAFFGQGTRLTVV.

The chain combines TRBV27 with TRBJ2-5; 12 bases fit TRBD2. The V segment lost 5 bases and the J segment 4 bases; nucleotides outside the gene matches: 5. The CDR3 extends over 15 amino acids. CDR1 and CDR2 from the germline V gene are MNHEY and SMNVEV (reference sequence). This CDR3 is CASSPPGLAGETQYF. In DNA form, the CDR3 reads TGTGCCAGCAGTCCCCCGGGACTAGCGGGAGAGACCCAGTACTTC.

The chain links TRBV30 to TRBJ1-3; D unresolved. This CDR3 region has 12 residues. Germline CDR1 is GTSNPN and CDR2 is SVGIG (reference sequence). The V end was cut by 8 bases, the J end by 0 bases, with 8 bases between. As DNA, the CDR3 is TGTGCCCAAGGTGCCTCTGGAAACACCATATATTTT. Amino acids: CAQGASGNTIYF.

The rearrangement uses TRBV4-3 and TRBJ1-4; D is perhaps TRBD1 (5 bases). The CDR3 covers 14 residues. Germline CDR1 is LGHNA and CDR2 is YSLEER. Trimming took off 0 bases at V and 8 bases at J, with 10 bases between the two ends. This CDR3 is CASSQDSQGEKLFF. CDR3 sequence (DNA): TGCGCCAGCAGCCAAGACTCTCAGGGAGAAAAACTGTTTTTT.

V is TRBV28 and J is TRBJ2-2; D remains ambiguous. The CDR3 sequence is 12 residues long. Trimming took 6 bases from V and 8 from J, leaving 10 bases between them. Germline CDR1 MDHEN, CDR2 SYDVKM. This CDR3 is CASRLLNGELFF. The CDR3, as DNA: TGTGCCAGCAGATTACTCAATGGGGAGCTGTTTTTT.

V gene TRBV18 combines with J gene TRBJ2-1; 12 nucleotides match TRBD2. From germline, CDR1 is KGHSH and CDR2 LQKENI. The CDR3 consists of 16 residues. With V trimmed by 0 bases and J by 8 bases, 5 bases remained unmatched. CDR3 loop: CASSPPTSGRFDEQFF. In DNA, the CDR3 is TGTGCCAGCTCACCACCTACTAGCGGGAGGTTCGATGAGCAGTTCTTC.